These 23 T cell receptor beta chains were sequenced from one sample in a study of blood T cells in healthy people across ages. PCR was performed a second time for about 7 to 11 cycles using a sample-barcoded 5' primer and a J-beta primer mix. TCRdb passed the 5' RACE reads through MiXCR, listing each CDR3 protein once. This table holds about 1.1 million distinct CDR3 sequences, 30% to 40% found once. The sample was blood. Source of these receptors: a man aged 18 to 29 in good health.

This clonotype was recorded a few times. This chain uses TRBV12-3 or TRBV12-4 with TRBJ2-4, with 8 bases matching TRBD1. Trimming cost V 6 bases and J 4 bases; bases outside gene matches: 8. The CDR3 spans 15 residues. CDR3 in DNA: TGTGCCAGCAGCCCGACAGGGGTGGGTAAAAACATTCAGTACTTC. Protein sequence: CASSPTGVGKNIQYF.

This chain links TRBV27 with TRBJ2-7; D perhaps matches TRBD2 (5 bases). Germline V gene lookup returns CDR1 MNHEY and CDR2 SMNVEV (reference sequence). The CDR3 consists of 18 residues. Trimming removed 0 bases at V and 4 bases at J, with 22 bases between. CDR3 coding DNA: TGTGCCAGCAGTTTATCGGGAAGGCTAGAGAGGGCCCGTTACGAGCAGTACTTC. It specifies CASSLSGRLERARYEQYF.

The genes are TRBV11-2 and TRBJ2-3; D possibly matches TRBD1 or TRBD2 (6 bases each). The CDR3 consists of 15 residues. CDR1 and CDR2 from the germline V gene are SGHAT and FQNNGV. Trimming took off 2 bases at V and 5 bases at J, with 14 bases between the two ends. CDR3 in DNA: TGTGCCAGCAGCTTAATACGGGGGCCGGGAGATACGCAGTATTTT. This translates into CASSLIRGPGDTQYF.

The rearrangement links TRBV20-1 to TRBJ2-1; tentative D call: TRBD1 (5 bases). Germline CDR1 reads DFQATT; CDR2 reads SNEGSKA (reference sequence). The CDR3 has 12 residues. Trimming took 3 bases from V and 10 from J, leaving 13 bases between them. Here the CDR3 DNA reads TGCAGTGCTAGGTACAGGAGCTACGAGCAGTTCTTC. It encodes CSARYRSYEQFF.

This clonotype has ten or more counts. The J gene is TRBJ2-1, the V gene TRBV29-1; a possible D gene is TRBD1 (6 bases). Germline V gene lookup returns CDR1 SQVTM and CDR2 ANQGSEA. The CDR3 covers 12 residues. Trimming removed 8 bases from V and 8 bases from J, with 16 bases in between. In DNA form, the CDR3 reads TGCAGCCTTGGACAGCAGCAGCATGAGCAGTTCTTC. Its translation is CSLGQQQHEQFF.

The chain joins TRBV6-2 or TRBV6-3 to TRBJ2-7; TRBD1 matches 7 bases. J was trimmed by 0 bases and V by 0 bases; bases with no gene match: 8. CDR1 is MNHEY and CDR2 is SVGEGT in the germline V gene. The CDR3 contains 17 residues. Written as DNA, the CDR3 is TGTGCCAGCAGTTACTCCTCCGCGACAGGGAACTCCTACGAGCAGTACTTC. It is translated as CASSYSSATGNSYEQYF.

V and J are TRBV27 and TRBJ2-3; tentatively, D is TRBD1 or TRBD2 (6 bases each). The CDR3 has 14 residues. Germline CDR1 reads MNHEY; CDR2 reads SMNVEV (reference sequence). V shed 6 bases and J shed 1 base, with 11 bases lying between them. The CDR3 is CASRRGVGTDTQYF. CDR3 sequence (DNA): TGTGCCAGCAGGAGGGGGGTAGGCACAGATACGCAGTATTTT.

This clonotype showed up just a few times. V usage is TRBV30 and J usage is TRBJ2-3; TRBD2 agrees at 14 bases. Germline CDR1 reads GTSNPN; CDR2 reads SVGIG (reference sequence). The CDR3 contains 17 residues. Trimming at V came to 1 base and at J to 6 bases, leaving 9 bases not matched to a gene. CDR3 nucleotides: TGTGCCTGGAGTGGGATACGGACTAGCGGGGGGATGGATACGCAGTATTTT. Its protein is CAWSGIRTSGGMDTQYF.

This clonotype has a handful of counts. The chain carries TRBV3-1 and TRBJ2-3, with D hard to call. Germline CDR1 LGHDT, CDR2 YNNKEL (reference sequence). The V and J ends lost 1 base and 2 bases respectively, with 13 bases between them. The CDR3 is 16 amino acids. The CDR3: CASSQASIGNTDTQYF. The CDR3 coding sequence is TGTGCCAGCAGCCAAGCGAGTATCGGAAACACAGATACGCAGTATTTT.

In nucleotides, the CDR3 is TGCGCCAGCAGCCAAGGGTCAGGGCGGGATGGCTACACCTTC. This translates into CASSQGSGRDGYTF. The chain recombines TRBV4-1 with TRBJ1-2; D is perhaps TRBD1 (5 bases). The germline CDR1 and CDR2 sequences are MGHRA and YSYEKL. Deletions cut 1 base from V and 6 bases from J, with 12 bases between. This CDR3 comprises 14 residues.

V and J are TRBV2 and TRBJ2-5; 7 nucleotides align to TRBD1. V lost 3 bases to trimming and J lost 11 bases; unmatched junction nucleotides: 21. This CDR3 is 17 amino acids long. From germline, CDR1 is SNHLY and CDR2 FYNNEI. The CDR3 nucleotides read TGTGCCAGCAGTGAGAACATCAGGACAGGCCTCGACAATGAGCAGTACTTC. The encoded protein is CASSENIRTGLDNEQYF. The entire variable domain, with the rest obtained from reference TRBV2 and TRBJ2-5, is as follows: EPEVTQTPSHQVTQMGQEVILRCVPISNHLYFYWYRQILGQKVEFLVSFYNNEISEKSEIFDDQFSVERPDGSNFTLKIRSTKLEDSAMYFCASSENIRTGLDNEQYFGPGTRLLVL.

The genes are TRBV6-2 or TRBV6-3 and TRBJ2-3; D uncertain. Between the trimmed V and J ends, which lost 4 bases and 1 base, there was a span of 18 bases. The CDR3 consists of 17 residues. The germline gives CDR1 MNHEY, CDR2 SVGEGT. The CDR3, as DNA: TGTGCCAGCAGTTCCCCCTTACTCATACGGGGCACAGATACGCAGTATTTT. This encodes CASSSPLLIRGTDTQYF.

This clonotype was recorded a few times. The rearrangement joins TRBV24-1 to TRBJ2-7, with TRBD1 identical over 11 bases. CDR1 and CDR2 from the germline V gene are KGHDR and SFDVKD. The V and J ends lost 10 bases and 5 bases, in that order; junction bases with no gene match: 12. The CDR3 runs 15 residues. The CDR3: CATTNRDRGRNEQYF. The DNA for the CDR3 is TGTGCCACTACAAATAGGGACAGGGGGAGGAACGAGCAGTACTTC.

The chain joins TRBV29-1 to TRBJ1-1; D unclear. Trimming cost V 2 bases and J 2 bases, with 12 bases left between them. This CDR3 spans 14 amino acids. Per germline, CDR1 SQVTM and CDR2 ANQGSEA. CDR3 sequence (DNA): TGCAGCGTTGAATCCTTGACTCCTAACACTGAAGCTTTCTTT. Its protein product is CSVESLTPNTEAFF.

The chain carries TRBV27 and TRBJ2-4, with D maybe TRBD1 (5 bases). The CDR3 is 11 residues long. Between the trimmed V and J ends, which lost 8 bases and 5 bases, there was a span of 7 bases. CDR1 is MNHEY, CDR2 SMNVEV, per germline (reference sequence). The CDR3 DNA reads TGTGCCAGCTCGACAGAAAACATTCAGTACTTC. As protein: CASSTENIQYF.

Concerning this clonotype: A much larger clone lies one base from this, so it may be a read error. This chain links TRBV29-1 with TRBJ1-2; possible D gene TRBD1, 6 bases. CDR1 and CDR2 (germline): SQVTM, ANQGSEA. The CDR3 sequence is 13 residues long. Here the CDR3 DNA reads TGCAGCGCTGAAGGCCAGGGGTTTGATGGCTACACCTTC. It codes for CSAEGQGFDGYTF.

This clonotype was found many times. The chain uses TRBV7-2 and TRBJ2-1; perhaps TRBD1 as D (5 bases). The CDR3 sequence is 15 residues long. Trimming took 4 bases from V and 3 from J, leaving 13 bases between them. Germline assignment: CDR1 SGHTA and CDR2 FQGNSA. The CDR3 is CASSYRREYYNEQFF. The CDR3 DNA is TGTGCCAGCAGCTACCGCAGGGAATACTACAATGAGCAGTTCTTC.

The V and J genes are TRBV4-2 and TRBJ1-3, with a possible D match to TRBD1 (5 bases). The CDR3 is 15 amino acids. Germline CDR1 reads LGHNA; CDR2 reads YNFKEQ. V dropped 4 bases and J dropped 3 bases, with 13 bases sitting between them. CDR3 DNA sequence: TGTGCCAGCAGCCCTGGGGGTATCGGTGGAAACACCATATATTTT. Translating it yields CASSPGGIGGNTIYF.

Comment on this clonotype: A single base separates this from a much larger clone, so it may be a read error. V and J are TRBV7-2 and TRBJ1-2; 8 bases are shared with TRBD1. The CDR3 is 13 amino acids. V gave up 5 bases and J gave up 10 bases; unmatched junction bases: 9. Germline CDR1 is SGHTA and CDR2 is FQGNSA. The CDR3 DNA follows: TGTACCAGCAGCGAACGGGACAGGTCTGTCTACACCTTC. Its protein is CTSSERDRSVYTF.

The chain has TRBV6-6 and TRBJ2-4; the D call may be TRBD1 or TRBD2 (6 bases each). The end of the DNA aligns better with TRBJ2-7, so the J call may be wrong. CDR3 length equals 15 residues. Germline V gene lookup returns CDR1 MNHNY and CDR2 SVGAGI (reference sequence). CDR3 in amino acids: CASSYSREGGYEQYF. The CDR3 DNA follows: TGTGCCAGCAGTTACTCGAGAGAGGGGGGCTACGAGCAGTACTTC.

This clonotype was recorded a few times. The chain combines TRBV5-8 with TRBJ2-1; 8 bases are shared with TRBD1. Germline V gives CDR1 SGHTS, CDR2 YDEGEE. The junction had 8 bases not matched to a gene; V was cut back by 5 bases and J by 13 bases. This CDR3 is 12 amino acids long. The CDR3 coding sequence is TGTGCCAGCAGATCGGACAGGGCTTCTCAGTTCTTC. Encoded protein: CASRSDRASQFF.

The J gene is TRBJ1-1, the V gene TRBV30; tentatively, D is TRBD1 (6 bases). CDR3 length equals 14 residues. With 5 bases removed from V and 0 bases from J, the gap between germline ends came to 13 bases. Germline lookup yields CDR1 GTSNPN and CDR2 SVGIG (reference sequence). CDR3 sequence (DNA): TGTGCCTGGCAGGGTCAGGGGTTGAACACTGAAGCTTTCTTT. It specifies CAWQGQGLNTEAFF.

The sample holds a few counts of this clonotype. The rearrangement links TRBV7-2 to TRBJ2-1; the D gene could be TRBD1 or TRBD2 (6 bases each). CDR3 length equals 15 residues. The V end was cut by 1 base, the J end by 6 bases, with 13 bases between. Germline V gene data show CDR1 as SGHTA and CDR2 as FQGNSA. The CDR3 sequence: CASSLVSRGLNEQFF. DNA for the CDR3: TGTGCCAGCAGCTTAGTGTCCAGGGGACTCAATGAGCAGTTCTTC.